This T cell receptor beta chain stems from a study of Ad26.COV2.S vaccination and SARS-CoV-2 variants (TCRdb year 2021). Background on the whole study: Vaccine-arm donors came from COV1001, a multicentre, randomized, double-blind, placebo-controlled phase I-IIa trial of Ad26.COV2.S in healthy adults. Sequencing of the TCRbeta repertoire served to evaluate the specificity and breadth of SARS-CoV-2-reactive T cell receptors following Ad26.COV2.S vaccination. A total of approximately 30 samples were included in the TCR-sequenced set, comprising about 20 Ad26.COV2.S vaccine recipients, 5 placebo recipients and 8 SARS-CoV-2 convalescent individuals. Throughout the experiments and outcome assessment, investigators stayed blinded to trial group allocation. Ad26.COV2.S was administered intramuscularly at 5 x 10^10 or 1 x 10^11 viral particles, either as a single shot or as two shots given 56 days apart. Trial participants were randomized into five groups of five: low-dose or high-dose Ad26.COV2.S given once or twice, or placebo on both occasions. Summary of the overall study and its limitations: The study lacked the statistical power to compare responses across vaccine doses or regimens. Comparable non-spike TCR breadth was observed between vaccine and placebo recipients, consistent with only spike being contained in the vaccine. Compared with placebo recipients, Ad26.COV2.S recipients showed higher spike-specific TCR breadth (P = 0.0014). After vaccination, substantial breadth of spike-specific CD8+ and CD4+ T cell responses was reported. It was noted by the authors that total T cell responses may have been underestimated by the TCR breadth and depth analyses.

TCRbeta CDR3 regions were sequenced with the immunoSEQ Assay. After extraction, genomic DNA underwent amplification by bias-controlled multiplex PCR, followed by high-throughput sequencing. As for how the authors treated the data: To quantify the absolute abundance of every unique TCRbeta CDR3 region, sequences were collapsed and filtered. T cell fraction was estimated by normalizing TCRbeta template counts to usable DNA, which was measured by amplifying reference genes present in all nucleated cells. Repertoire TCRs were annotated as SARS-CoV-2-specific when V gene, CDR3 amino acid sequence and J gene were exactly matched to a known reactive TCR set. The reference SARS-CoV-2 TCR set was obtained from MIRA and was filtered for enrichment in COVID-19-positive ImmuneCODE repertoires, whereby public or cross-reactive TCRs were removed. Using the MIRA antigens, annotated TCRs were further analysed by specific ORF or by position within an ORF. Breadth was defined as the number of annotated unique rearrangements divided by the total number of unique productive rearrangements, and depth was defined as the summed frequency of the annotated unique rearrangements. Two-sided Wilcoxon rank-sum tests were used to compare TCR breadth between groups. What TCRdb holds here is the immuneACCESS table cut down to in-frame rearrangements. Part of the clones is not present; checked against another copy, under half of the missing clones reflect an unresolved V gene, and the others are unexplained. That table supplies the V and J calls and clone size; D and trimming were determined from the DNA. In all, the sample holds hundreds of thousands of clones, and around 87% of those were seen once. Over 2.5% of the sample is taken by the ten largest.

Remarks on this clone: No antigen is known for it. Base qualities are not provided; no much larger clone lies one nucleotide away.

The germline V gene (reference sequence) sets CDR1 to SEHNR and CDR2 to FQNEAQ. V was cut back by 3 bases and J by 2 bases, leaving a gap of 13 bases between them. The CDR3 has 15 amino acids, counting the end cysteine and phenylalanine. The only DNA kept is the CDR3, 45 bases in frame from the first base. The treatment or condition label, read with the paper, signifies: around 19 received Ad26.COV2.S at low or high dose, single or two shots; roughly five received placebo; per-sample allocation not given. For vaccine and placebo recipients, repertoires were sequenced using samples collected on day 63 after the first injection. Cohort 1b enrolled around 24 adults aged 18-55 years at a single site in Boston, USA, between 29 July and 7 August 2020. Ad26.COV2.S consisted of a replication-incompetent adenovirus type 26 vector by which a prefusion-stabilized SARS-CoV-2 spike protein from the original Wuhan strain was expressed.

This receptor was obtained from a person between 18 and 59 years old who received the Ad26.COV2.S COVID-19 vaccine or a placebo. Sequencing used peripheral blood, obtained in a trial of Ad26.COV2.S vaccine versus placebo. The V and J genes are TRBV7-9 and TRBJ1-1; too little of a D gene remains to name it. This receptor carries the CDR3 CASSFPLGPNTEAFF. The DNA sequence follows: TGTGCCAGCAGCTTCCCTCTTGGACCCAACACTGAAGCTTTCTTT. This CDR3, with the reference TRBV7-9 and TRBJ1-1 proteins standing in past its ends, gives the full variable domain DTGVSQNPRHKITKRGQNVTFRCDPISEHNRLYWYRQTLGQGPEFLTYFQNEAQLEKSRLLSDRFSAERPKGSFSTLEIQRTEQGDSAMYLCASSFPLGPNTEAFFGQGTRLTVV.